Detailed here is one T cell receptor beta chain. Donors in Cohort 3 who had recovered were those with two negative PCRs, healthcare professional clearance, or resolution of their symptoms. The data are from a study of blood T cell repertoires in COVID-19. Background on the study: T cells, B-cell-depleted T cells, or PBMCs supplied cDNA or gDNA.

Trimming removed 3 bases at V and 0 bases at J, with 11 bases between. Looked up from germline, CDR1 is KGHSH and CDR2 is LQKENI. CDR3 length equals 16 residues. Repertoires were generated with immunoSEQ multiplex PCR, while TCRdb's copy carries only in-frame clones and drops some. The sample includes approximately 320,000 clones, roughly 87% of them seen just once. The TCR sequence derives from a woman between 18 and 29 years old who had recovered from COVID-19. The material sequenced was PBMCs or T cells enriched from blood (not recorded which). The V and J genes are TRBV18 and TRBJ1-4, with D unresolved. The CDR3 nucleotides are TGTGCCAGCTCACCCACCCTAGCGGCAACTAATGAAAAACTGTTTTTT. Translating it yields CASSPTLAATNEKLFF.